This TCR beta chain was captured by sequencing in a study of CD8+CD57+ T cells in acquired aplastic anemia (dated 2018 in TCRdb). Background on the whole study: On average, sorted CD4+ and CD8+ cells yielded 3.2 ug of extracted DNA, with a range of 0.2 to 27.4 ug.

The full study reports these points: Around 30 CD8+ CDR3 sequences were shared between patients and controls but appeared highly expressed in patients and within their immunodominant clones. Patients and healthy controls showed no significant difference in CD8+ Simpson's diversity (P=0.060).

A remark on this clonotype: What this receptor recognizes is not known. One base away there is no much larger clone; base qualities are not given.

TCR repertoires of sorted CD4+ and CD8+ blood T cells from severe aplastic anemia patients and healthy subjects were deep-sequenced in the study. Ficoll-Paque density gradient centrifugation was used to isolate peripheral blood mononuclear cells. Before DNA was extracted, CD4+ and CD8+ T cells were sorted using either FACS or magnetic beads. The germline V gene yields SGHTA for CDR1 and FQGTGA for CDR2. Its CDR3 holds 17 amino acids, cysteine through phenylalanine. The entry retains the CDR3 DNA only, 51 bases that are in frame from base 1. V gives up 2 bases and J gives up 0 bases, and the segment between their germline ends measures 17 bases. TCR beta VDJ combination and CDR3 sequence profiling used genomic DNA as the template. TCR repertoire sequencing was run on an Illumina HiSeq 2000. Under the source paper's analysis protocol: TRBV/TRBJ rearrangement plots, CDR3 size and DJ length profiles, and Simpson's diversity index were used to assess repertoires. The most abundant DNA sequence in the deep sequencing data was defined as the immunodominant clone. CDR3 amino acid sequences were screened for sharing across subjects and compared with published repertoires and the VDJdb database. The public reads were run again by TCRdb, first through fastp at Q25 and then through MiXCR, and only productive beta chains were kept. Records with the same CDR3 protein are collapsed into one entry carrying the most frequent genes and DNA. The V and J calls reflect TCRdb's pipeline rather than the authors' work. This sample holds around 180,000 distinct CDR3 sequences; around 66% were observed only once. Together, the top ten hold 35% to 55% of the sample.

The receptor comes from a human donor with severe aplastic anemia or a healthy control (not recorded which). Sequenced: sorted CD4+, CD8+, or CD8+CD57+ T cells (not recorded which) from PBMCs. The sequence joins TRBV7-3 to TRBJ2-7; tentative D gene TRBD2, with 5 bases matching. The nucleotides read TGTGCCAGCAGCTTAGCCAAGTCCTCAGCGGCCTCCTACGAGCAGTACTTC. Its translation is CASSLAKSSAASYEQYF. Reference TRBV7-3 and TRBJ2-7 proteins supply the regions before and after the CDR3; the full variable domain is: GAGVSQTPSNKVTEKGKYVELRCDPISGHTALYWYRQSLGQGPEFLIYFQGTGAADDSGLPNDRFFAVRPEGSVSTLKIQRTERGDSAVYLCASSLAKSSAASYEQYFGPGTRLTVT.